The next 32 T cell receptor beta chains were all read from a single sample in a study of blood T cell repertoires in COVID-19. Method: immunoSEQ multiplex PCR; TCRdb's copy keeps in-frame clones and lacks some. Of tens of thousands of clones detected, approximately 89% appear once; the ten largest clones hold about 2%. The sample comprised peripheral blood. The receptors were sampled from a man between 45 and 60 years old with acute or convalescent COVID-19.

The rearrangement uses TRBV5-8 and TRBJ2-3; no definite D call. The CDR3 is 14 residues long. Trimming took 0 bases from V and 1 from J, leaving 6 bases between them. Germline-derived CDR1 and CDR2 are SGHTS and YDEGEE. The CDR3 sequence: CASSLGLGTDTQYF. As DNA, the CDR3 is TGTGCCAGCAGCTTGGGACTGGGCACAGATACGCAGTATTTT.

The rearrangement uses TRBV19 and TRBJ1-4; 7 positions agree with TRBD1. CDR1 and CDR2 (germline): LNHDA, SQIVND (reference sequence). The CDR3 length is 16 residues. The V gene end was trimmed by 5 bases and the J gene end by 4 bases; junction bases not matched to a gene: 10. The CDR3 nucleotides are TGTGCCAGTAGTGTTAGGTACAGGGGAGGTAATGAAAAACTGTTTTTT. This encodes CASSVRYRGGNEKLFF.

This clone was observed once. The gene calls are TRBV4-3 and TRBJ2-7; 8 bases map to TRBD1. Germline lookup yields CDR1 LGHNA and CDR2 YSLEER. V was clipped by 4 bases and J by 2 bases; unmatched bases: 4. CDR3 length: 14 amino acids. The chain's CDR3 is CASSRSDRAYEQYV. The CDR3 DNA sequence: TGCGCCAGCAGCCGTTCGGACAGGGCCTACGAGCAGTACGTC.

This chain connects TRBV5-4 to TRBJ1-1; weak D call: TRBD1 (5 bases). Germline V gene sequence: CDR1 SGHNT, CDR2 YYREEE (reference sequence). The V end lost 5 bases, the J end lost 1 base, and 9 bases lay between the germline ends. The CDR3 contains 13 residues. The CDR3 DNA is TGTGCCAGCAGACGTGACAGGAACACTGAAGCTTTCTTT. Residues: CASRRDRNTEAFF.

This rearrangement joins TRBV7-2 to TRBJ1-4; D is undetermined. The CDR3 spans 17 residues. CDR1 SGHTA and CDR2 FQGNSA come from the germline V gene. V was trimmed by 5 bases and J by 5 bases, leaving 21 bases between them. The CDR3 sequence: CASSPNGPASGNEKLFF. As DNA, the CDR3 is TGTGCCAGCAGCCCGAACGGCCCTGCGTCGGGGAATGAAAAACTGTTTTTT.

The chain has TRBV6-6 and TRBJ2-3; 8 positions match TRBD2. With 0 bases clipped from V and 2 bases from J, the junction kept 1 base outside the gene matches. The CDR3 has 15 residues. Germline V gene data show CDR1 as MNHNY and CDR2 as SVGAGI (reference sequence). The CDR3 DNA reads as TGTGCCAGCAGTTACTCAGCGGGAGTCACAGATACGCAGTATTTT. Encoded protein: CASSYSAGVTDTQYF.

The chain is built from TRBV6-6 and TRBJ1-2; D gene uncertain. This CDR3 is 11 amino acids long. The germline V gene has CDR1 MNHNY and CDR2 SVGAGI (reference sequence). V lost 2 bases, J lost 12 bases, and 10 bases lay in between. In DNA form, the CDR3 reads TGTGCCAGCAGTTACGAGGGAGAAGACACCTTC. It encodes CASSYEGEDTF.

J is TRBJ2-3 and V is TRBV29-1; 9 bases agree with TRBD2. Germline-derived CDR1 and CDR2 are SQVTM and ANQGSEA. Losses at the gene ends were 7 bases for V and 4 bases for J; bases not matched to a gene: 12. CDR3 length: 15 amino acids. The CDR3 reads CSAPGSSGGSDTQYF. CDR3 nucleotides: TGCAGCGCCCCCGGGAGTAGCGGGGGATCAGATACGCAGTATTTT.

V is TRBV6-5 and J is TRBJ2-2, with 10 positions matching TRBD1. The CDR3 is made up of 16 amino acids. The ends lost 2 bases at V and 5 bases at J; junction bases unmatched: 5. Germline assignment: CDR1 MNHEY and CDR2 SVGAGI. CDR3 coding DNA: TGTGCCAGCAGTTACGACGGGACAGGGGAGACCGGGGAGCTGTTTTTT. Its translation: CASSYDGTGETGELFF.

The CDR3 DNA is TGTGCCAGTAGTCCAGGAGCGGGACTAAAGCATTTT. Its translation is CASSPGAGLKHF. The chain employs TRBV19 and TRBJ1-5; a possible D gene is TRBD1 (5 bases). Germline V gene sequence: CDR1 LNHDA, CDR2 SQIVND (reference sequence). CDR3 length equals 12 residues. The V and J ends lost 5 bases and 14 bases respectively, with 16 bases between them.

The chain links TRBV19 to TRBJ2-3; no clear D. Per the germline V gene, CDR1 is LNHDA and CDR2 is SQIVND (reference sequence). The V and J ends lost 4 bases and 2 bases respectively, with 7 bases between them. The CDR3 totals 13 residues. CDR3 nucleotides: TGTGCCAGTAGTAAGCAGGACACAGATACGCAGTATTTT. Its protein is CASSKQDTDTQYF.

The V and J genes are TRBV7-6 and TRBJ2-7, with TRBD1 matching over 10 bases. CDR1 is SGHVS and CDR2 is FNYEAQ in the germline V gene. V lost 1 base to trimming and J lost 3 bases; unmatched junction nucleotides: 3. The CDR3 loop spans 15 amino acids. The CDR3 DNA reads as TGTGCCAGCAGCTTAGGGGGACAGGGGTTCTACGAGCAGTACTTC. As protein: CASSLGGQGFYEQYF.

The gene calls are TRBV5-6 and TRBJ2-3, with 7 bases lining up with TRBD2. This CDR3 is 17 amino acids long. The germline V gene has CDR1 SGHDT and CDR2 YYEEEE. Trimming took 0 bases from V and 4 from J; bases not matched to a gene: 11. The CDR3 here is CASSLVSSREFPDTQYF. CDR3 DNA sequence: TGTGCCAGCAGCTTGGTAAGCTCGCGGGAGTTCCCAGATACGCAGTATTTT. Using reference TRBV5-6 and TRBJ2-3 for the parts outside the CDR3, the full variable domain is DAGVTQSPTHLIKTRGQQVTLRCSPKSGHDTVSWYQQALGQGPQFIFQYYEEEERQRGNFPDRFSGHQFPNYSSELNVNALLLGDSALYLCASSLVSSREFPDTQYFGPGTRLTVL.

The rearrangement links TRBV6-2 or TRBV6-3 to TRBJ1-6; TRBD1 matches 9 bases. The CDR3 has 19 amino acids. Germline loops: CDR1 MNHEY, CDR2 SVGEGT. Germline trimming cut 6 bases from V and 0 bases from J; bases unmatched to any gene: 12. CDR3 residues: CASSPWGQGALSYNSPLHF. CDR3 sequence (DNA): TGTGCCAGCAGCCCGTGGGGACAGGGCGCCCTCTCCTATAATTCACCCCTCCACTTT.

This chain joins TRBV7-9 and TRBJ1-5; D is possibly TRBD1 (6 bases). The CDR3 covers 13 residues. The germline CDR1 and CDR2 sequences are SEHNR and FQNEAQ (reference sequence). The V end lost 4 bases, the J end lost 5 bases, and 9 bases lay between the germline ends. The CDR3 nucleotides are TGTGCCAGCAGCTCAGGGGTCCATCAGCCCCAGCATTTT. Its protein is CASSSGVHQPQHF.

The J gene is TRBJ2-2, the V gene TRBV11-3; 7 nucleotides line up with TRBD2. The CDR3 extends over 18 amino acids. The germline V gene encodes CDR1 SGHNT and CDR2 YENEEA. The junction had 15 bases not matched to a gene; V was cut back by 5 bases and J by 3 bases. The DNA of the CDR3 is TGTGCCAGCAGCCCCGGGTGGAATCGGGGGGTCGACACCGGGGAGCTGTTTTTT. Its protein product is CASSPGWNRGVDTGELFF.

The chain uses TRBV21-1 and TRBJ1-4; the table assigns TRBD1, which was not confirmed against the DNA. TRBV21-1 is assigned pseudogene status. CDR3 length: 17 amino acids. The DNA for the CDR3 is TGTGCCAGCAGCAAAGGGCCCCCCAGGGAAAAATGTGAAAAACTGTTTTTT. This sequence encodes CASSKGPPREKCEKLFF.

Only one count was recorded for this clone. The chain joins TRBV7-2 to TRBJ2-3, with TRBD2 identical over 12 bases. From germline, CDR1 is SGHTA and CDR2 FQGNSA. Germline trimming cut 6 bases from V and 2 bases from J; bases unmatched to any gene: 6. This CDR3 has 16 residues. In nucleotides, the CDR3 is TGTGCCAGCAGTTGGACTAGCGGGGCTAACACAGATACGCAGTATTTT. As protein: CASSWTSGANTDTQYF. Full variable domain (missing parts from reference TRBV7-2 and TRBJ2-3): GAGVSQSPSNKVTEKGKDVELRCDPISGHTALYWYRQSLGQGLEFLIYFQGNSAPDKSGLPSDRFSAERTGGSVSTLTIQRTQQEDSAVYLCASSWTSGANTDTQYFGPGTRLTVL.

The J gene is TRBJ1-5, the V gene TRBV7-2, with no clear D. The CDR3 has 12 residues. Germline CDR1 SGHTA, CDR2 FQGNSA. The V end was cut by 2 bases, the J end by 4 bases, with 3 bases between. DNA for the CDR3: TGTGCCAGCAGCTTACTAAATCAGCCCCAGCATTTT. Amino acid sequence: CASSLLNQPQHF. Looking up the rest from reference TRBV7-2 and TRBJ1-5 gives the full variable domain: GAGVSQSPSNKVTEKGKDVELRCDPISGHTALYWYRQSLGQGLEFLIYFQGNSAPDKSGLPSDRFSAERTGGSVSTLTIQRTQQEDSAVYLCASSLLNQPQHFGDGTRLSIL.

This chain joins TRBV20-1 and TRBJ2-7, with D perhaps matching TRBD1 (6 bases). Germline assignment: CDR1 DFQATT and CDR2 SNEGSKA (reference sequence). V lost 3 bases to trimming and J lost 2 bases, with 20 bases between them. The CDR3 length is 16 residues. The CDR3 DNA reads TGCAGTGCTAGTCCGCCAGGGGCCCTACTAACCTACGAGCAGTACTTC. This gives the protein CSASPPGALLTYEQYF.

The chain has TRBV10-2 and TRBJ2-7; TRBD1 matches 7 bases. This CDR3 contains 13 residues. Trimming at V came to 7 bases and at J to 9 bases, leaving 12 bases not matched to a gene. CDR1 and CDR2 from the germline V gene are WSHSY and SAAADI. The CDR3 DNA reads TGCGCCAGCATGCCCCTTACAGGGGCGGCGCAGTACGTC. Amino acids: CASMPLTGAAQYV.

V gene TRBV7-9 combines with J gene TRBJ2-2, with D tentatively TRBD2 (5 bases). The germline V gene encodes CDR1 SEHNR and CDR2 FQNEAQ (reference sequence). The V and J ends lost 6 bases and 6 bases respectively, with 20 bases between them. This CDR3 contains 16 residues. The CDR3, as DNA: TGTGCCAGCAGTCCCGTCGAGGGAGTAGAACCCGGGGAGCTGTTTTTT. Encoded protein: CASSPVEGVEPGELFF.

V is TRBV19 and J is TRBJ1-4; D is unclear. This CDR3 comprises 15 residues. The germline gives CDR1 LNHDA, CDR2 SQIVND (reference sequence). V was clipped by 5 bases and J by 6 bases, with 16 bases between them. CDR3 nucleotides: TGTGCCAGTAGTTTTCGGACCCGGGGAGATGAAAAACTGTTTTTT. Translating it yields CASSFRTRGDEKLFF.

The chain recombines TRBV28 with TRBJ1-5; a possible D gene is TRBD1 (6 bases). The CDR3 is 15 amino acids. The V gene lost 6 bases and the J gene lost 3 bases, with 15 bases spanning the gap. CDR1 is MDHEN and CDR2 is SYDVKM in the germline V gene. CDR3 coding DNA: TGTGCCAGCAGGCCAGACAGGCACAACAATCAGCCCCAGCATTTT. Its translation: CASRPDRHNNQPQHF. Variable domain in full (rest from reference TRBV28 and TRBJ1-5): DVKVTQSSRYLVKRTGEKVFLECVQDMDHENMFWYRQDPGLGLRLIYFSYDVKMKEKGDIPEGYSVSREKKERFSLILESASTNQTSMYLCASRPDRHNNQPQHFGDGTRLSIL.

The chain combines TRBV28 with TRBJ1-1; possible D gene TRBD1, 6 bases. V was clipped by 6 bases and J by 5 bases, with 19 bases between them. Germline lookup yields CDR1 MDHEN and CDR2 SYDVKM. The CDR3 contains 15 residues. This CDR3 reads CASRSAGQGNTEAFF. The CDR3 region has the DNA TGTGCCAGCAGATCTGCCGGGCAGGGGAATACTGAAGCTTTCTTT.

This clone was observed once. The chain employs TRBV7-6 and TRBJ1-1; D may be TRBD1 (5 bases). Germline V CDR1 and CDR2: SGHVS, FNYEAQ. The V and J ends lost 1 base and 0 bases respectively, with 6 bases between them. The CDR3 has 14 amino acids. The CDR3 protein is CASSLGGVNTEAFF. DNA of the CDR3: TGTGCCAGCAGCTTAGGGGGGGTGAACACTGAAGCTTTCTTT.

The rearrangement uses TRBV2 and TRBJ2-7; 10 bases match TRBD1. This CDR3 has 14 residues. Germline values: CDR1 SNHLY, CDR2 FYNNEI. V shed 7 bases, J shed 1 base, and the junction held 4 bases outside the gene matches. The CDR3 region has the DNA TGTGCCAGCATCAGGACAGGGGGTTCCTACGAGCAGTACTTC. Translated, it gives CASIRTGGSYEQYF.

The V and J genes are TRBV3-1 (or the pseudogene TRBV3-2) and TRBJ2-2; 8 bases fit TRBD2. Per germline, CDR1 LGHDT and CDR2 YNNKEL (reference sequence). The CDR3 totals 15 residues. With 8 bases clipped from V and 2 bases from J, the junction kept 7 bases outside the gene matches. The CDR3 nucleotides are TGTGCCAGCGCCGGGGGGGCAACCAACACCGGGGAGCTGTTTTTT. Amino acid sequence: CASAGGATNTGELFF.

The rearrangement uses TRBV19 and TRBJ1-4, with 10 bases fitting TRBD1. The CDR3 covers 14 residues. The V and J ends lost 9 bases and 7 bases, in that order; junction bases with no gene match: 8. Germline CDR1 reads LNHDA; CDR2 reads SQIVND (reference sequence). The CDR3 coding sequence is TGTGCCAGCGCTAAGGGACAGGGGCTTGAAAAACTGTTTTTT. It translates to CASAKGQGLEKLFF. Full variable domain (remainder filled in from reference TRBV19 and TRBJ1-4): DGGITQSPKYLFRKEGQNVTLSCEQNLNHDAMYWYRQDPGQGLRLIYYSQIVNDFQKGDIAEGYSVSREKKESFPLTVTSAQKNPTAFYLCASAKGQGLEKLFFGSGTQLSVL.

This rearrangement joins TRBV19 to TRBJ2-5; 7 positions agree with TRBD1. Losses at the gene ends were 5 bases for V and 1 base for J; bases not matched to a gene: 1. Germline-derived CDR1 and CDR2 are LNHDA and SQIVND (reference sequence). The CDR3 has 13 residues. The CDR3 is CASSEGAQETQYF. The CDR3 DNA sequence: TGTGCCAGTAGTGAGGGGGCCCAAGAGACCCAGTACTTC.

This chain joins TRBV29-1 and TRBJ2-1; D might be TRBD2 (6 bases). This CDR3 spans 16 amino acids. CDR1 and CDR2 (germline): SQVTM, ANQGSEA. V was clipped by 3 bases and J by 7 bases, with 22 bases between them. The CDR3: CSVEFGGATVANEQFF. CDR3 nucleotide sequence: TGCAGCGTTGAGTTCGGAGGGGCTACAGTGGCGAATGAGCAGTTCTTC.

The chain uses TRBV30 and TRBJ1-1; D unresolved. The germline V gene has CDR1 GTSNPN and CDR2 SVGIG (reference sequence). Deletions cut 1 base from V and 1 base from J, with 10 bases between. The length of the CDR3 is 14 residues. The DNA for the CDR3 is TGTGCCTGGAGTGGGTTCGCAGGGAACACTGAAGCTTTCTTT. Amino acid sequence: CAWSGFAGNTEAFF. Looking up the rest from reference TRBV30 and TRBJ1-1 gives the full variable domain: SQTIHQWPATLVQPVGSPLSLECTVEGTSNPNLYWYRQAAGRGLQLLFYSVGIGQISSEVPQNLSASRPQDRQFILSSKKLLLSDSGFYLCAWSGFAGNTEAFFGQGTRLTVV.